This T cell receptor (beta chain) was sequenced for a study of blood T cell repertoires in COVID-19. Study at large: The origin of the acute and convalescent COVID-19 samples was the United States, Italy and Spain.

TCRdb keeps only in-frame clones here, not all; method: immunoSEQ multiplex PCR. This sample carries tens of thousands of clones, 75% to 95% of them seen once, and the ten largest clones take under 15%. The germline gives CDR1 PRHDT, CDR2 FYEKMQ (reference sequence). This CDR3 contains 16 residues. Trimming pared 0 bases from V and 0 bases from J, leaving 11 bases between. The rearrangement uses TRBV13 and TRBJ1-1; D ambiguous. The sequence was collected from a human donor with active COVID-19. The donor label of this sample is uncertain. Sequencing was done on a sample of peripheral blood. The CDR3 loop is CASSLGPTALNTEAFF. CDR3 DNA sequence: TGTGCCAGCAGCTTAGGCCCAACAGCCTTGAACACTGAAGCTTTCTTT.